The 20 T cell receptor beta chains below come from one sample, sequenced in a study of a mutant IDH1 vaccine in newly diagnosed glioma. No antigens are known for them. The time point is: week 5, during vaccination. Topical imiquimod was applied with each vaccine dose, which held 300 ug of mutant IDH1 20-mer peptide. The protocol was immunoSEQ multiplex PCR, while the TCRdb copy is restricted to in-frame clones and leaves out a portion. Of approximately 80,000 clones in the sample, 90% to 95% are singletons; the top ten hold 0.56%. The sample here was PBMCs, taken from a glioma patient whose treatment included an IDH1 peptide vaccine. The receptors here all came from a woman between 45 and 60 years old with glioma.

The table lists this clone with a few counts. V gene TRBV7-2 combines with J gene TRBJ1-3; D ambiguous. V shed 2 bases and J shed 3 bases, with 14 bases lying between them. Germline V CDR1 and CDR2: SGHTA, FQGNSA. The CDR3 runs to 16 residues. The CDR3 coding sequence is TGTGCCAGCAGCTTAAAAAGTAACCCCCTTGGAAACACCATATATTTT. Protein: CASSLKSNPLGNTIYF.

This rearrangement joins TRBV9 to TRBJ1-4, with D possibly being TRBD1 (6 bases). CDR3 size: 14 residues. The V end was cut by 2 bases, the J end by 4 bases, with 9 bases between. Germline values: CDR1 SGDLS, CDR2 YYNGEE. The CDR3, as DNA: TGTGCCAGCAGCGTGAGGGGGATTAATGAAAAACTGTTTTTT. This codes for CASSVRGINEKLFF.

Here the CDR3 reads CASSSNRGGTEAFF. In DNA form, the CDR3 reads TGTGCCAGCAGCTCCAACAGGGGCGGCACTGAAGCTTTCTTT. The genes are TRBV7-8 and TRBJ1-1, with 7 bases identical to TRBD1. The CDR3 has 14 amino acids. Per germline, CDR1 SGHVS and CDR2 FQNEAQ. V shed 4 bases and J 4 bases; nucleotides not matched to a gene: 6.

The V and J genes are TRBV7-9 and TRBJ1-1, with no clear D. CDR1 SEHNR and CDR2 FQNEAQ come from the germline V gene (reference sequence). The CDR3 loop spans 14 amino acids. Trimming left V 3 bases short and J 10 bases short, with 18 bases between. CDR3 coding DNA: TGTGCCAGCAGCTTGAACGGGTGGGTTGAGGGAGCTTTCTTT. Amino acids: CASSLNGWVEGAFF.

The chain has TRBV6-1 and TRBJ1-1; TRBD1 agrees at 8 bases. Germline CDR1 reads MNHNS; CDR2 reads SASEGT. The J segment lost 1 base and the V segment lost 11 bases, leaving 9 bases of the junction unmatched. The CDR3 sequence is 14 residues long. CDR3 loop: CAAKPGGTNTEAFF. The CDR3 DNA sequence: TGTGCCGCCAAGCCAGGGGGCACGAACACTGAAGCTTTCTTT.

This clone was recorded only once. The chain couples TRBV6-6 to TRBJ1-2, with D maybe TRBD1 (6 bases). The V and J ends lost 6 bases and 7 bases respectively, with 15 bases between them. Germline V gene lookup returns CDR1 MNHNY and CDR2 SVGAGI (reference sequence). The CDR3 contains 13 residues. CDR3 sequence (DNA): TGTGCCAGCAGAATACAGGGAATTGGTGGCTACACCTTC. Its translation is CASRIQGIGGYTF.

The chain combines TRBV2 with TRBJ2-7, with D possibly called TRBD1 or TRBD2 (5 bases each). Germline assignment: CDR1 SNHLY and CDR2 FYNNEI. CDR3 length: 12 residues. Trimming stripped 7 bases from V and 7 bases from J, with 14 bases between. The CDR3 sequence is CASIAGAQEQYF. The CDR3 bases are TGTGCCAGCATTGCCGGGGCTCAGGAGCAGTACTTC.

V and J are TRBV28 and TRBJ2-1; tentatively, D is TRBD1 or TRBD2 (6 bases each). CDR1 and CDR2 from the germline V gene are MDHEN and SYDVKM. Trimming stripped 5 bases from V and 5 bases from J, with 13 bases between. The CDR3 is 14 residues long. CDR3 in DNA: TGTGCCAGCAGTCCCGGGGGCGAAAACAATGAGCAGTTCTTC. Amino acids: CASSPGGENNEQFF.

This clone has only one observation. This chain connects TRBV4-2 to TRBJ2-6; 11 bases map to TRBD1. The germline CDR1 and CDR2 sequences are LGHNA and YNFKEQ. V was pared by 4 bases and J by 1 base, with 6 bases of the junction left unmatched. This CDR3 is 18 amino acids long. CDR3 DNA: TGTGCCAGCAGCCGATCCGGGACAGGGGGATCTGGGGCCAACGTCCTGACTTTC. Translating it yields CASSRSGTGGSGANVLTF.

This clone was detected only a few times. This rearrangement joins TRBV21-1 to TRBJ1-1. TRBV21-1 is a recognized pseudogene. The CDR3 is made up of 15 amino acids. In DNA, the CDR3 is TGTGCCAGCAGCAAAGCGCAGCCTCTGAACACTGAAGCTTTCTTT. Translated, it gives CASSKAQPLNTEAFF.

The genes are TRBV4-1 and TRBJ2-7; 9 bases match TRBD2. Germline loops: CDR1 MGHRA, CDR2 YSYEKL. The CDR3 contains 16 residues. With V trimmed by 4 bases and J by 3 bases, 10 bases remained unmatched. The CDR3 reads CASSLSSGLAFYEQYF. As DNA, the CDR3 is TGCGCCAGCAGCCTCTCTTCGGGACTAGCATTCTACGAGCAGTACTTC.

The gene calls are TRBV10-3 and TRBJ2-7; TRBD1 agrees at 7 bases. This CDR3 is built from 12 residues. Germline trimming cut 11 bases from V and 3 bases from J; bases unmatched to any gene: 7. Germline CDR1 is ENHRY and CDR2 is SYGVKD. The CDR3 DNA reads TGTGCCTATGGAGACAGGGACTACGAGCAGTACTTC. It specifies CAYGDRDYEQYF.

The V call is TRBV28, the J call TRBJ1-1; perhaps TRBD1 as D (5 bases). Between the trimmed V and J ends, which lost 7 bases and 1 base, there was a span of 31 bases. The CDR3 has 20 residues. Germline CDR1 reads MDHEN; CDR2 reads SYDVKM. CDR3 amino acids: CASTPWGDTVTPDSNTEAFF. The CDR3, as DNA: TGTGCCAGCACCCCGTGGGGGGATACGGTTACCCCCGATTCGAACACTGAAGCTTTCTTT. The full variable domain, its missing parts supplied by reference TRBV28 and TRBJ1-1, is DVKVTQSSRYLVKRTGEKVFLECVQDMDHENMFWYRQDPGLGLRLIYFSYDVKMKEKGDIPEGYSVSREKKERFSLILESASTNQTSMYLCASTPWGDTVTPDSNTEAFFGQGTRLTVV.

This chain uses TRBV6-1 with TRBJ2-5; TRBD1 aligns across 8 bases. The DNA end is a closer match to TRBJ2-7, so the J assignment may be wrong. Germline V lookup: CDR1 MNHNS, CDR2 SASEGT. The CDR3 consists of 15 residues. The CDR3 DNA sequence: TGTGCCAGCAGTGATGGCCCAGGGGGCTTATACGAGCAGTACTTC. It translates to CASSDGPGGLYEQYF.

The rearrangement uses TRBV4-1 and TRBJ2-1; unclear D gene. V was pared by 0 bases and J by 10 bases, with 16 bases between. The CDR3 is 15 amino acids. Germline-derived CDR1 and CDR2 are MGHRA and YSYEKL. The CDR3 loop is CASSQEVTLIGEQFF. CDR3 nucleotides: TGCGCCAGCAGCCAAGAAGTGACTCTTATTGGGGAGCAGTTCTTC.

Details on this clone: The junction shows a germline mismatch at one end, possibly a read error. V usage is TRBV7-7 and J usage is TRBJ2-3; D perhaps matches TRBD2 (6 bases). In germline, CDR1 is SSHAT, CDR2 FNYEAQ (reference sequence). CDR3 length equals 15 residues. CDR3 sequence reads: CASSLADGLRDTQYF. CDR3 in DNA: TGTGCTAGCAGCTTAGCGGACGGTCTTAGAGATACGCAGTATTTT.

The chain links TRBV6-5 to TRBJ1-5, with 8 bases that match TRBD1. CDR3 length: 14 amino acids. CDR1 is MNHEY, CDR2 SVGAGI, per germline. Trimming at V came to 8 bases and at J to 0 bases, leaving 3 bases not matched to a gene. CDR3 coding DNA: TGTGCCAGCTCGGACAGGGCTAGCAATCAGCCCCAGCATTTT. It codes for CASSDRASNQPQHF.

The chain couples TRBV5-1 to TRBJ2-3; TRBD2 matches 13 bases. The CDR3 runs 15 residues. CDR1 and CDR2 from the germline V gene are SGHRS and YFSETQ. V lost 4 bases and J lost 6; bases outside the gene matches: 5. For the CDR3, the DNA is TGCGCCAGCAGCCTCGGGACTAGCGGGATTGATACGCAGTATTTT. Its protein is CASSLGTSGIDTQYF.

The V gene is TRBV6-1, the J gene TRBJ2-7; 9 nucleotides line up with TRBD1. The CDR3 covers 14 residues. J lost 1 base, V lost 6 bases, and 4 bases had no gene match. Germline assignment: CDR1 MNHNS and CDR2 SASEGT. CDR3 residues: CASSAGTGSYEQYF. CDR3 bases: TGTGCCAGCAGCGCCGGGACAGGGTCCTACGAGCAGTACTTC.

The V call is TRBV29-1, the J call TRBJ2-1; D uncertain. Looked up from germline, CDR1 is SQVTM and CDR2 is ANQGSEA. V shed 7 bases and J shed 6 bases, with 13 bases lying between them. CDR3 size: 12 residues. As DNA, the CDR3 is TGCAGCGCCAGAAGTAACTCCAATGAGCAGTTCTTC. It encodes CSARSNSNEQFF.